The clone carrying this TCR beta chain was recorded once. The data originate from a study of shared clonotypes between healthy human individuals. The authors divided CD4+ cells into CD45RA+ naive and CD45RA-negative memory subsets. In the original workflow: Filtering differed, since immunoSEQ gave only junction sequences and no quality scores. Clones were read by immunoSEQ multiplex PCR, and TCRdb kept only the in-frame ones, dropping some. The V and J calls and clone size come from that table; D and trimming were worked out from the DNA. Of about 2.3 million clones in the sample, 85% to 95% were seen once. CDR1 and CDR2 (germline): SGHRS, YFSETQ. The CDR3 extends over 17 amino acids. J lost 0 bases, V lost 3 bases, and 11 bases had no gene match.

Specimen: naive CD4+ T cells from PBMCs. Sample subset: CD45RA+ positively selected. The TCR sequence derives from a man aged 18 to 35 in good health. Some clones in this sample may be carry-over from other donors' samples. This chain joins TRBV5-1 and TRBJ2-7; TRBD2 matches at 8 bases. The CDR3 spells CASSSGAGGRSSYEQYF. CDR3 bases: TGCGCCAGCAGCTCTGGGGCTGGCGGGAGGAGCTCCTACGAGCAGTACTTC. The entire variable domain, with the rest obtained from reference TRBV5-1 and TRBJ2-7, is as follows: KAGVTQTPRYLIKTRGQQVTLSCSPISGHRSVSWYQQTPGQGLQFLFEYFSETQRNKGNFPGRFSGRQFSNSRSEMNVSTLELGDSALYLCASSSGAGGRSSYEQYFGPGTRLTVT.